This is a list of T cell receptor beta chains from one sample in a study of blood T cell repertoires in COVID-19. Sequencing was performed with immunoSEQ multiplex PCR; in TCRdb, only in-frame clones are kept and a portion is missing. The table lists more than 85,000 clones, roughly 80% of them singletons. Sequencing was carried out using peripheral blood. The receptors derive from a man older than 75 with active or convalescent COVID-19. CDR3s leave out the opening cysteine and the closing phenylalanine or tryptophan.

CDR3 protein: ASSSSFGGYTDTQY
V gene: TRBV11-3
J gene: TRBJ2-3

CDR3 protein: ASSFQGNGYT
V gene: TRBV25-1
J gene: TRBJ1-2

CDR3 protein: ASSPMAGGPYQETQY
V gene: TRBV14
J gene: TRBJ2-5

CDR3 protein: ASSPGGGNIQY
V gene: TRBV6-4
J gene: TRBJ2-4

CDR3 protein: AWSVGGTDTQY
V gene: TRBV30
J gene: TRBJ2-3

CDR3 protein: ASSYLGTGRHTEAF
V gene: TRBV6-5
J gene: TRBJ1-1

CDR3 protein: ASSESLMGLYNSPLH
V gene: TRBV2
J gene: TRBJ1-6

CDR3 protein: ASLRNTEAF
V gene: TRBV19
J gene: TRBJ1-1

CDR3 protein: ASRPTGGSYEQY
V gene: TRBV19
J gene: TRBJ2-7

CDR3 protein: ASSRAGATYNEQF
V gene: TRBV4-1
J gene: TRBJ2-1

CDR3 protein: ASSSSQGGETQY
V gene: TRBV6-6
J gene: TRBJ2-5

CDR3 protein: ASSLDRGKETQY
V gene: TRBV7-6
J gene: TRBJ2-5

CDR3 protein: ASSFSRGSYEQY
V gene: TRBV7-2
J gene: TRBJ2-7

CDR3 protein: ASSESGQRSYEQY
V gene: TRBV25-1
J gene: TRBJ2-7

CDR3 protein: ASSHRSKTRVLYEQY
V gene: TRBV23-1
J gene: TRBJ2-7

CDR3 protein: ASSYSRVPAGEQY
V gene: TRBV6-2/TRBV6-3
J gene: TRBJ2-7

CDR3 protein: ASSPGQATKQY
V gene: TRBV9
J gene: TRBJ2-7

CDR3 protein: ASSKGDWTAYEQY
V gene: TRBV19
J gene: TRBJ2-7

CDR3 protein: ASSRGTGAMNTEAF
V gene: TRBV18
J gene: TRBJ1-1

CDR3 protein: ASSEQGSTTEAF
V gene: TRBV6-1
J gene: TRBJ1-1

CDR3 protein: ARETGQETQY
V gene: TRBV12-2
J gene: TRBJ2-5

CDR3 protein: ASSLATSGGLTQY
V gene: TRBV5-4
J gene: TRBJ2-3

CDR3 protein: ASSLGVGGQPQH
V gene: TRBV28
J gene: TRBJ1-5

CDR3 protein: ASKPRGQGRSYEQY
V gene: TRBV2
J gene: TRBJ2-7

CDR3 protein: ASSLVGLTNTGELF
V gene: TRBV5-4
J gene: TRBJ2-2

CDR3 protein: ASSLLGQTGELF
V gene: TRBV7-3
J gene: TRBJ2-2

CDR3 protein: ASKPRGTASNQPQH
V gene: TRBV27
J gene: TRBJ1-5

CDR3 protein: ASSQGPGKAGYT
V gene: TRBV14
J gene: TRBJ1-2

CDR3 protein: ASSSVRTLGGELF
V gene: TRBV28
J gene: TRBJ2-2

CDR3 protein: ASSYSADSSGNTIY
V gene: TRBV6-5
J gene: TRBJ1-3

CDR3 protein: ASSISGSPGNTIY
V gene: TRBV19
J gene: TRBJ1-3

CDR3 protein: SAVRGNEQF
V gene: TRBV20-1
J gene: TRBJ2-1

CDR3 protein: ASSYSGTGTEAF
V gene: TRBV6-5
J gene: TRBJ1-1